This T cell receptor (beta chain) was sequenced for a study of monozygotic twins with inflammatory bowel disease. Study results and caveats: IBD patients shared fewer clonotypes with others than healthy twins, especially with disease activity. Telling different T cell subtypes apart from each other was not possible.

Eight distinct reactions (per sample) were used to make the cDNA. The UMIs carried a 6-nucleotide sample barcode, and they were added by template switching. Following a re-call of the 5' RACE reads, TCRdb has one entry per CDR3 protein and lacks DNA. The sample yields around 97,000 distinct CDR3 sequences, of which the top ten take up roughly 1.8%. A note on this clonotype: Its antigen remains unknown.

The length of the CDR3 is 14 residues. Germline assignment: CDR1 SGHTA and CDR2 FQGTGA. Sequencing was done on a sample of blood. The receptor was isolated from a human donor with ulcerative colitis or Crohn's disease, or a healthy co-twin of an affected twin (not recorded which). This chain links TRBV7-3 with TRBJ2-5; the TCRdb call, TRBD1, lacks DNA for checking. This CDR3 reads CASSPGQGLKTQYF.